These 29 T cell receptor beta chains share one sample of origin, sequenced in a study of T cell repertoires in cytomegalovirus infection (dated by TCRdb to about 2019). The sample's treatment or condition label is to be understood as: in vitro stimulation with specific CMV peptide epitopes to enrich CMV-specific T cells. Sequencing was carried out with an Illumina HiSeq 1500. TCRdb passed the public sequencing reads through fastp at Q25 and MiXCR, retaining productive beta sequences. Identical CDR3 proteins give one entry, which carries the most common genes and DNA. Present in this sample are hundreds of thousands of distinct CDR3 sequences, more than 25% of which were seen just once. The top ten clones comprise around 15% of the sample. Their specific antigens are unknown. Here the sequenced sample was cultured CD8+ T cells from PBMCs, taken from culture after CMV antigen stimulation. The receptors here all came from a human donor in good health (CMV status not recorded). Some clones in this sample may be carry-over from other donors' samples.

The chain combines TRBV10-3 with TRBJ1-2; 10 bases match TRBD1. This CDR3 region has 16 residues. Unmatched junction bases numbered 6, after V lost 5 bases and J lost 0 bases. CDR1 and CDR2 (germline): ENHRY, SYGVKD. In DNA form, the CDR3 reads TGTGCCATCAGTTCCGGGACAGGGGTAGCTAACTATGGCTACACCTTC. This sequence encodes CAISSGTGVANYGYTF.

This clonotype was seen more than once but under ten times. The chain recombines TRBV4-1 with TRBJ2-2; 7 nucleotides match TRBD2. The CDR3 spans 15 residues. The V gene's germline CDR1 is MGHRA and CDR2 YSYEKL. J was trimmed by 1 base and V by 5 bases; bases with no gene match: 4. The CDR3 nucleotides read TGCGCCAGCAGCAATAGCGGGTGGAACACCGGGGAGCTGTTTTTT. The encoded protein is CASSNSGWNTGELFF.

This clonotype was counted between two and nine times. The rearrangement joins TRBV4-2 to TRBJ2-2; D gene unclear. This CDR3 region has 17 residues. Germline values: CDR1 LGHNA, CDR2 YNFKEQ. V was shortened by 1 base and J by 0 bases, with 12 bases between the two germline ends. CDR3 in amino acids: CASSQGSYRANTGELFF. DNA of the CDR3: TGTGCCAGCAGCCAAGGTAGCTACCGCGCGAACACCGGGGAGCTGTTTTTT.

This clonotype has a handful of counts. This rearrangement joins TRBV5-6 to TRBJ2-3; 7 nucleotides agree with TRBD1. Per the germline V gene, CDR1 is SGHDT and CDR2 is YYEEEE. This CDR3 is built from 15 residues. The trim removed 6 bases at V and 4 bases at J, leaving 11 bases unmatched. This chain's CDR3 is CASITFAGGSDTQYF. CDR3 coding DNA: TGTGCCAGCATAACCTTTGCAGGGGGTTCAGATACGCAGTATTTT.

The chain employs TRBV6-5 and TRBJ1-1; D unclear. The CDR3 has 11 residues. CDR1 and CDR2 (germline): MNHEY, SVGAGI. The CDR3 DNA reads as TGTACTTCAGCCGCGGGCACTGAAGCTTTCTTT. Its protein is CTSAAGTEAFF.

The sample holds a few counts of this clonotype. V gene TRBV25-1 combines with J gene TRBJ1-2; TRBD1 matches 9 bases. Germline CDR1 is MGHDK and CDR2 is SYGVNS. The V gene end was trimmed by 2 bases and the J gene end by 5 bases; junction bases not matched to a gene: 6. There are 15 residues in the CDR3. The CDR3 region is CASSEGDRDIYGYTF. The CDR3 bases are TGTGCCAGCAGTGAAGGGGACAGGGACATTTATGGCTACACCTTC.

This clonotype was seen more than once but under ten times. This sequence joins TRBV6-1 and TRBJ1-2; weak D call: TRBD1 (6 bases). Germline V lookup: CDR1 MNHNS, CDR2 SASEGT. The CDR3 consists of 16 residues. V was cut by 7 bases and J by 4 bases, with 22 bases left in between. CDR3 loop: CASTQVGGGEGYGYTF. DNA of the CDR3: TGTGCCAGCACTCAAGTGGGGGGGGGCGAGGGCTATGGCTACACCTTC.

This clonotype has a handful of counts. The CDR3 is CASTIGGGDGELFF. In DNA, the CDR3 is TGTGCCAGCACCATAGGGGGCGGGGACGGGGAGCTGTTTTTT. The chain carries TRBV12-3 or TRBV12-4 and TRBJ2-2; D perhaps matches TRBD1 (7 bases). The ends were cut back, 7 bases at V and 7 bases at J, with 16 bases in the middle. CDR3 length: 14 amino acids.

In its sample, this clonotype was seen a few times. J is TRBJ1-4 and V is TRBV20-1; 9 nucleotides align to TRBD1. The CDR3 length is 17 residues. The junction had 16 bases not matched to a gene; V was cut back by 3 bases and J by 8 bases. The germline CDR1 and CDR2 sequences are DFQATT and SNEGSKA (reference sequence). This CDR3 is CSARAIQIWDRDEKLFF. CDR3 DNA sequence: TGCAGTGCTAGGGCTATTCAGATTTGGGACAGGGACGAAAAACTGTTTTTT.

The chain joins TRBV24-1 to TRBJ2-1; TRBD1 matches at 10 bases. From germline, CDR1 is KGHDR and CDR2 SFDVKD. The CDR3 is made up of 16 amino acids. V dropped 3 bases and J dropped 7; count of bases not matched to a gene: 8. CDR3 residues: CATSDRGQGIKNEQFF. The CDR3 DNA is TGTGCCACCAGTGATAGGGGACAGGGGATTAAAAATGAGCAGTTCTTC.

In its sample, this clonotype was seen many times. V usage is TRBV19 and J usage is TRBJ1-5, with no clear D. CDR3 length equals 15 residues. Germline values: CDR1 LNHDA, CDR2 SQIVND (reference sequence). V was pared by 1 base and J by 0 bases, with 7 bases between. The CDR3 DNA reads as TGTGCCAGTAGTATAGGCGGCTATAGCAATCAGCCCCAGCATTTT. Residues: CASSIGGYSNQPQHF.

The sample holds a few counts of this clonotype. This chain uses TRBV7-9 with TRBJ2-7, with TRBD2 as a possible D gene (6 bases). Per the germline V gene, CDR1 is SEHNR and CDR2 is FQNEAQ (reference sequence). The CDR3 is made up of 15 amino acids. V was pared by 1 base and J by 0 bases, with 10 bases between. DNA of the CDR3: TGTGCCAGCAGCTTAGGATACGGGAGCTCCTACGAGCAGTACGTC. Its protein product is CASSLGYGSSYEQYV.

The chain joins TRBV20-1 to TRBJ1-5; tentatively, D is TRBD1 (5 bases). Germline V gene data show CDR1 as DFQATT and CDR2 as SNEGSKA (reference sequence). This CDR3 has 13 amino acids. Trimming left V 0 bases short and J 9 bases short, with 12 bases between. The CDR3 coding sequence is TGCAGTGCTAGAGATGGCGGGGGTTGGCCCCAGCATTTT. Protein product: CSARDGGGWPQHF.

This clonotype was found a few times. CDR3 protein: CASSSAGANEKLFF. The DNA for the CDR3 is TGTGCCAGCAGTTCAGCAGGGGCTAATGAAAAACTGTTTTTT. The V call is TRBV12-3 or TRBV12-4, the J call TRBJ1-4; D is possibly TRBD1 (6 bases). The CDR3 is 14 amino acids. V lost 4 bases, J lost 3 bases, and 9 bases lay in between.

The gene calls are TRBV5-1 and TRBJ1-1, with a weak D call TRBD1 (5 bases). This CDR3 spans 13 amino acids. V lost 7 bases and J 4 bases, leaving 14 bases between the germline ends. Germline V lookup: CDR1 SGHRS, CDR2 YFSETQ. CDR3 residues: CASDGGWGTEAFF. CDR3 nucleotides: TGCGCCAGCGACGGGGGGTGGGGCACTGAAGCTTTCTTT.

The chain combines TRBV19 with TRBJ2-1; D gene ambiguous. This CDR3 comprises 17 residues. V gave up 2 bases and J gave up 1 base, with 15 bases separating them. The germline CDR1 and CDR2 sequences are LNHDA and SQIVND (reference sequence). This CDR3 reads CASSISRTDHSYNEQFF. In DNA, the CDR3 is TGTGCCAGTAGTATATCCAGGACCGACCATTCCTACAATGAGCAGTTCTTC.

This clonotype was picked up a small number of times. The rearrangement uses TRBV7-3 and TRBJ2-5; D is perhaps TRBD1 or TRBD2 (5 bases each). The germline V gene encodes CDR1 SGHTA and CDR2 FQGTGA. The length of the CDR3 is 14 residues. V lost 1 base and J lost 2, with 8 bases in between. The CDR3 loop reads CASSLIGAQETQYF. The CDR3 bases are TGTGCCAGCAGCTTAATCGGGGCTCAAGAGACCCAGTACTTC.

The gene calls are TRBV7-9 and TRBJ2-5; D gene unclear. The germline V and J ends were trimmed by 8 bases and 3 bases, with 13 bases remaining between them. CDR1 and CDR2 (germline): SEHNR, FQNEAQ (reference sequence). The CDR3 length is 13 residues. CDR3 amino acids: CASSPLLEETQYF. CDR3 sequence (DNA): TGTGCCAGCTCCCCGCTCTTAGAAGAGACCCAGTACTTC.

The chain has TRBV2 and TRBJ1-2, with 8 bases lining up with TRBD1. CDR3 length: 11 amino acids. Germline CDR1 reads SNHLY; CDR2 reads FYNNEI. The CDR3 DNA reads as TGTGCAGACAGGGGCGGCTATGGCTACACCTTC. It specifies CADRGGYGYTF.

This clonotype was picked up a small number of times. V is TRBV27 and J is TRBJ1-2; D is perhaps TRBD1 (5 bases). The CDR3 extends over 13 amino acids. The germline gives CDR1 MNHEY, CDR2 SMNVEV (reference sequence). V was cut by 2 bases and J by 6 bases, with 10 bases left in between. The CDR3 loop is CASSLRGSDGYTF. The CDR3 bases are TGTGCCAGCAGTTTACGGGGGTCGGATGGCTACACCTTC.

The rearrangement uses TRBV11-2 and TRBJ1-2; 8 bases agree with TRBD1. The V segment lost 6 bases and the J segment 0 bases; nucleotides outside the gene matches: 9. The germline CDR1 and CDR2 sequences are SGHAT and FQNNGV. The CDR3 has 16 amino acids. CDR3 DNA sequence: TGTGCCAGCAGTTTCTATCGGACAGGGACTAACTATGGCTACACCTTC. Translating gives CASSFYRTGTNYGYTF. Looking up the rest from reference TRBV11-2 and TRBJ1-2 gives the full variable domain: EAGVAQSPRYKIIEKRQSVAFWCNPISGHATLYWYQQILGQGPKLLIQFQNNGVVDDSQLPKDRFSAERLKGVDSTLKIQPAKLEDSAVYLCASSFYRTGTNYGYTFGSGTRLTVV.

This clonotype was seen repeatedly, ten times or more. The rearrangement joins TRBV7-6 to TRBJ2-7, with 8 bases that match TRBD2. The CDR3 is 12 amino acids. After removal of 8 bases from V and 3 bases from J, the junction contained 3 bases not matched to a gene. Germline V CDR1 and CDR2: SGHVS, FNYEAQ. CDR3 nucleotide sequence: TGTGCCAGCCGGGGGGGAGGCTACGAGCAGTACTTC. Its protein is CASRGGGYEQYF.

This clonotype was counted ten times or more. The J gene is TRBJ2-4, the V gene TRBV11-2; TRBD2 might be the D (6 bases). V lost 4 bases and J lost 2, with 15 bases in between. The germline V gene has CDR1 SGHAT and CDR2 FQNNGV. The CDR3 is made up of 16 amino acids. CDR3 region: CASSSPAGTSKNIQYF. DNA of the CDR3: TGTGCCAGCAGCTCCCCGGCGGGGACCTCCAAAAACATTCAGTACTTC.

This clonotype was counted ten times or more. The V call is TRBV7-6, the J call TRBJ2-2; D may be TRBD1 or TRBD2 (5 bases each). The CDR3 contains 13 residues. V gave up 5 bases and J gave up 8 bases, with 12 bases separating them. Germline V gene sequence: CDR1 SGHVS, CDR2 FNYEAQ. This CDR3 reads CASSASGAGELFF. In DNA, the CDR3 is TGTGCCAGCAGCGCCTCCGGGGCAGGGGAGCTGTTTTTT.

This chain connects TRBV27 to TRBJ1-2, with 8 bases matching TRBD1. V trimming: 5 bases; J trimming: 3 bases; junction bases outside the gene matches: 5. The CDR3 runs 14 residues. Germline V gene data show CDR1 as MNHEY and CDR2 as SMNVEV (reference sequence). The CDR3, as DNA: TGTGCCAGCAGTGTCGGACAGGGATACTATGGCTACACCTTC. It translates to CASSVGQGYYGYTF.

This clonotype was detected only a few times. The chain is built from TRBV7-9 and TRBJ2-1; D gene uncertain. V was clipped by 7 bases and J by 6 bases, with 4 bases between them. CDR1 is SEHNR, CDR2 FQNEAQ, per germline (reference sequence). The length of the CDR3 is 10 residues. The CDR3 DNA reads as TGTGCCAGCATTCTCAATGAGCAGTTCTTC. Translating gives CASILNEQFF. Looking up the rest from reference TRBV7-9 and TRBJ2-1 gives the full variable domain: DTGVSQNPRHKITKRGQNVTFRCDPISEHNRLYWYRQTLGQGPEFLTYFQNEAQLEKSRLLSDRFSAERPKGSFSTLEIQRTEQGDSAMYLCASILNEQFFGPGTRLTVL.

This clonotype turned up a few times. The chain combines TRBV27 with TRBJ2-5, with 8 bases matching TRBD2. Germline V CDR1 and CDR2: MNHEY, SMNVEV (reference sequence). Trimming at V came to 6 bases and at J to 14 bases, leaving 14 bases not matched to a gene. There are 13 residues in the CDR3. In DNA form, the CDR3 reads TGTGCCAGCAGCATGCGTTCCGGGAGGGTGGGATACTTC. Its protein is CASSMRSGRVGYF.

The CDR3 here is CSVEGDGYGYTF. CDR3 sequence (DNA): TGCAGCGTTGAAGGGGACGGCTATGGCTACACCTTC. The genes are TRBV29-1 and TRBJ1-2, with a tentative D call TRBD1 (5 bases). Trimming removed 1 base at V and 4 bases at J, with 7 bases between. This CDR3 region has 12 residues. Germline V CDR1 and CDR2: SQVTM, ANQGSEA.

This clonotype was counted only a few times. The chain couples TRBV6-1 to TRBJ2-2; D is ambiguous. Germline CDR1 reads MNHNS; CDR2 reads SASEGT. V lost 2 bases to trimming and J lost 7 bases, with 14 bases between them. The CDR3 length is 15 residues. CDR3 loop: CASSEWPRSLGELFF. DNA for the CDR3: TGTGCCAGCAGTGAATGGCCTAGAAGTCTCGGGGAGCTGTTTTTT.